Only one count was recorded for the clone carrying this T cell receptor (beta chain). These data come from a study of tumor-infiltrating lymphocytes in primary liver carcinoma. DNA and RNA were both co-extracted from 20-30 mg of bulk tissue that had not been sorted. V lost 8 bases to trimming and J lost 3 bases, with 17 bases between them. Looked up from germline, CDR1 is LGHNA and CDR2 is YNFKEQ. The CDR3 spans 14 residues. The researchers produced TCR beta cDNA from approximately 460 ng total RNA with a constant-region primer. ARM-PCR was slightly modified, and three nested multiplex PCR rounds with it gave rise to the TCR beta libraries. Two initial PCR rounds of about 11 cycles each paired TRBV1-TRBV30 forward primers with a C-beta reverse primer. Via MiXCR, TCRdb re-called the multiplex PCR reads, giving one row per CDR3 protein. In the table there are about 22,000 distinct CDR3 sequences, 75% to 85% of which are singletons.

The clonotype comes from a woman in her twenties or thirties with primary liver carcinoma and hepatitis B virus infection. The V gene is TRBV4-2, the J gene TRBJ2-7; the D is unclear. Sample: liver tumor tissue from sampling region 2. Regarding subset: tumor region T2, inferior pole. The CDR3 region has the DNA TGTGCCAGCCTCTTAGGGCCTTATGTCTACGAGCAGTACTTC. Encoded protein: CASLLGPYVYEQYF.